This TCR beta chain comes out of a study of response to subunit inactivated influenza vaccine. Deletions cut 5 bases from V and 3 bases from J, with 15 bases between. The CDR3 is made up of 14 amino acids. Germline V gene sequence: CDR1 DFQATT, CDR2 SNEGSKA (reference sequence). Only a few counts were recorded for this clonotype. TCRdb used MiXCR to reprocess the RT-PCR reads, holding one entry per CDR3 protein. The repertoire holds approximately 700,000 distinct CDR3 sequences, 15% to 18% seen once, with roughly 12% in the top ten. The source was PBMCs from blood, collected roughly 13 days after vaccination. The receptor was isolated from a man over 45 who received an inactivated influenza vaccine. The chain carries TRBV20-1 and TRBJ2-3; maybe TRBD2 (6 bases). DNA of the CDR3: TGCAGTGCTCCACGCCGGGAGCTTACAGATACGCAGTATTTT. It codes for CSAPRRELTDTQYF.